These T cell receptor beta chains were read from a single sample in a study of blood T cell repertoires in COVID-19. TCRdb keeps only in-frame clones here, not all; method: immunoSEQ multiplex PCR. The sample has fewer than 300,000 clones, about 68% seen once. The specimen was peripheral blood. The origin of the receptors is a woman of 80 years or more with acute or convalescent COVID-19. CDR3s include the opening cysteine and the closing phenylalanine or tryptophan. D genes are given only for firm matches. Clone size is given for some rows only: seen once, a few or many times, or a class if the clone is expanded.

CDR3aa: CASSYSTAPGNTIYF
CDR3nt: TGTGCCAGCAGTTACTCGACAGCCCCTGGAAACACCATATATTTT
v_gene: TRBV6-5
j_gene: TRBJ1-3
abundance: -
d_gene: -

CDR3aa: CASSQVVSSSPLHF
CDR3nt: TGTGCCAGCAGCCAAGTTGTTTCGAGTTCACCCCTCCACTTT
v_gene: TRBV3-1/TRBV3-2
j_gene: TRBJ1-6
abundance: few
d_gene: -

CDR3aa: CASSLAGGYEQYF
CDR3nt: TGTGCCAGCAGTTTAGCGGGGGGATACGAGCAGTACTTC
v_gene: TRBV6-2/TRBV6-3
j_gene: TRBJ2-7
abundance: once
d_gene: TRBD2

CDR3aa: CASSRATLAVQETQYF
CDR3nt: TGTGCCAGCAGCCGAGCAACACTAGCGGTTCAAGAGACCCAGTACTTC
v_gene: TRBV5-5
j_gene: TRBJ2-5
abundance: -
d_gene: TRBD2

CDR3aa: CASSPSAYTEAFF
CDR3nt: TGTGCCAGCTCACCCTCCGCGTACACTGAAGCTTTCTTT
v_gene: TRBV18
j_gene: TRBJ1-1
abundance: few
d_gene: -

CDR3aa: CASSQESRRNTEAFF
CDR3nt: TGCGCCAGCAGCCAAGAGAGCAGGCGGAACACTGAAGCTTTCTTT
v_gene: TRBV4-1
j_gene: TRBJ1-1
abundance: -
d_gene: -

CDR3aa: CASSLTTGILNEQFF
CDR3nt: TGTGCCAGCAGCTTAACTACAGGGATTTTGAATGAGCAGTTCTTC
v_gene: TRBV7-2
j_gene: TRBJ2-1
abundance: -
d_gene: -

CDR3aa: CASSEDGAGSGELFF
CDR3nt: TGTGCCAGCAGTGAAGATGGGGCGGGGTCCGGGGAGCTGTTTTTT
v_gene: TRBV2
j_gene: TRBJ2-2
abundance: few
d_gene: -

CDR3aa: CASSLRAGNTETQYF
CDR3nt: TGTGCCAGCAGCTTGAGGGCAGGGAATACGGAGACCCAGTACTTC
v_gene: TRBV5-4
j_gene: TRBJ2-5
abundance: -
d_gene: -

CDR3aa: CASSLDRSSYNEQFF
CDR3nt: TGTGCCAGCAGTCTCGACAGGAGCTCCTACAATGAGCAGTTCTTC
v_gene: TRBV6-5
j_gene: TRBJ2-1
abundance: few
d_gene: -

CDR3aa: CATSETPSGDYNEQFF
CDR3nt: TGTGCCACCAGTGAAACTCCTAGCGGCGACTACAATGAGCAGTTCTTC
v_gene: TRBV24-1
j_gene: TRBJ2-1
abundance: -
d_gene: TRBD2

CDR3aa: CASSPGIASYNEQFF
CDR3nt: TGTGCCAGCTCACCGGGAATAGCGTCATACAATGAGCAGTTCTTC
v_gene: TRBV18
j_gene: TRBJ2-1
abundance: many
d_gene: -

CDR3aa: CASSVRGWDTEAFF
CDR3nt: TGTGCCAGCAGCGTCAGGGGATGGGACACTGAAGCTTTCTTT
v_gene: TRBV9
j_gene: TRBJ1-1
abundance: -
d_gene: -

CDR3aa: CASSRRGAGGIQYF
CDR3nt: TGTGCCAGTAGTAGGCGGGGGGCGGGAGGCATTCAGTACTTC
v_gene: TRBV19
j_gene: TRBJ2-4
abundance: few
d_gene: TRBD2

CDR3aa: CASSRDSSFEKLFF
CDR3nt: TGCGCCAGCAGCAGGGACAGCAGCTTTGAAAAACTGTTTTTT
v_gene: TRBV5-1
j_gene: TRBJ1-4
abundance: few
d_gene: TRBD1

CDR3aa: CASRRGGLNYGYTF
CDR3nt: TGTGCCAGCCGCCGCGGGGGGCTAAACTATGGCTACACCTTC
v_gene: TRBV27
j_gene: TRBJ1-2
abundance: -
d_gene: -

CDR3aa: CASSIRQTTDTQYF
CDR3nt: TGTGCCAGTAGTATTAGACAGACCACAGATACGCAGTATTTT
v_gene: TRBV19
j_gene: TRBJ2-3
abundance: few
d_gene: -

CDR3aa: CASSYMTGNYGYTF
CDR3nt: TGTGCCAGCAGTTACATGACAGGAAACTATGGCTACACCTTC
v_gene: TRBV6-2/TRBV6-3
j_gene: TRBJ1-2
abundance: -
d_gene: -

CDR3aa: CASSPGAQSPHEQFF
CDR3nt: TGTGCCAGCAGCCCTGGGGCACAATCTCCCCATGAGCAGTTCTTC
v_gene: TRBV11-2
j_gene: TRBJ2-1
abundance: -
d_gene: -

CDR3aa: CASSRQVGNTIYF
CDR3nt: TGTGCCAGCAGTCGACAGGTTGGAAACACCATATATTTT
v_gene: TRBV2
j_gene: TRBJ1-3
abundance: -
d_gene: -

CDR3aa: CASSLALDSYEQYF
CDR3nt: TGTGCCAGCAGCTTAGCGCTGGACAGTTACGAGCAGTACTTC
v_gene: TRBV7-8
j_gene: TRBJ2-7
abundance: -
d_gene: -

CDR3aa: CASSQVDRVGGYTF
CDR3nt: TGTGCCAGCAGCCAAGTGGACAGGGTTGGTGGCTACACCTTC
v_gene: TRBV3-1/TRBV3-2
j_gene: TRBJ1-2
abundance: few
d_gene: TRBD1

CDR3aa: CSVDPKEGNYGYTF
CDR3nt: TGCAGCGTTGATCCTAAGGAGGGGAACTATGGCTACACCTTC
v_gene: TRBV29-1
j_gene: TRBJ1-2
abundance: -
d_gene: -

CDR3aa: CAWSAQRGTSGRGGYEQYF
CDR3nt: TGTGCCTGGAGCGCCCAAAGGGGGACTAGCGGGAGAGGGGGCTACGAGCAGTACTTC
v_gene: TRBV30
j_gene: TRBJ2-7
abundance: -
d_gene: TRBD2

CDR3aa: CASSLAGLAGSETQYF
CDR3nt: TGTGCCAGCAGCTTAGCCGGACTGGCGGGGTCAGAGACCCAGTACTTC
v_gene: TRBV7-9
j_gene: TRBJ2-5
abundance: -
d_gene: -

CDR3aa: CASSLDVPGQGHEQFF
CDR3nt: TGTGCCAGCAGCTTAGACGTCCCGGGACAGGGCCATGAGCAGTTCTTC
v_gene: TRBV7-6
j_gene: TRBJ2-1
abundance: -
d_gene: TRBD1